The 20 T cell receptor beta chains reported below all come from one sample, sequenced in a study of tumor-infiltrating lymphocytes in primary liver carcinoma. A primer matching the constant region was used to make TCR beta cDNA from 450 to 550 ng of total RNA. Three nested multiplex PCR rounds, a slightly modified ARM-PCR, produced the libraries for TCR beta. Both of the initial two PCR rounds ran for nine to ten cycles and employed TRBV1-TRBV30 forward primers alongside a C-beta reverse primer. Via MiXCR, TCRdb re-called the multiplex PCR reads, giving one row per CDR3 protein. The sample yields about 110,000 distinct CDR3 sequences, about four fifths seen once. Investigators took RNA and DNA out together from approximately 22-30 mg of unsorted bulk tissue. Sequenced input: liver tumor tissue from sampling region 3. Subset denoted: tumor region T3, left-lateral pole. The receptors here all came from a man in his forties with primary liver carcinoma and hepatitis B virus infection.

This sequence joins TRBV29-1 and TRBJ1-2; D is ambiguous. V was clipped by 7 bases and J by 11 bases, with 14 bases between them. The CDR3 totals 10 residues. CDR1 is SQVTM and CDR2 is ANQGSEA in the germline V gene. The CDR3 DNA reads TGCAGCGCTCAGGATGCAGGATACACCTTC. It encodes CSAQDAGYTF.

This clonotype was seen only once. Its ends do not fully match the called genes, so a read error is possible. The chain joins TRBV14 to TRBJ2-2; weak D call: TRBD2 (6 bases). This CDR3 region has 11 residues. Germline-derived CDR1 and CDR2 are SGHDN and FVKESK. The CDR3 sequence: CASSQVRDLFF. The DNA for the CDR3 is TGTGCCAGTAGCCAAGTGCGGGATCTGTTTTTT.

A remark on this clonotype: No conserved phenylalanine or tryptophan ends this CDR3, so it is likely a read error. J is TRBJ1-1 and V is TRBV6-1; D not certain. Germline V gene lookup returns CDR1 MNHNS and CDR2 SASEGT. The CDR3 is made up of 15 amino acids. CDR3 DNA: TGTGCCAGCAGTGAAGCGGTCTACGCGAACACTAAAGCTTTCTCT. This codes for CASSEAVYANTKAFS.

To note about this clonotype: Germline is not matched at one junction end, which may reflect a read error. The rearrangement joins TRBV29-1 to TRBJ2-7; possible D gene TRBD2, 5 bases. The CDR3 has 11 residues. Germline CDR1 SQVTM, CDR2 ANQGSEA. The CDR3 DNA follows: TGCAGCGTTGAGGTGGGAGAAGAGCAGTATTTC. It yields the protein CSVEVGEEQYF.

The V call is TRBV19, the J call TRBJ2-1, with TRBD1 matching over 8 bases. CDR3 size: 19 residues. Trimming at V came to 3 bases and at J to 6 bases, leaving 19 bases not matched to a gene. From germline, CDR1 is LNHDA and CDR2 SQIVND (reference sequence). CDR3 nucleotide sequence: TGTGCCAGTAGTATGGTCCCCAGGGGGCCAGGAGGTCCCACCAATGAGCAGTTCTTC. Translation gives CASSMVPRGPGGPTNEQFF.

This clonotype was seen a handful of times. This may be a read error: a much more frequent sequence differs by one nucleotide. The chain recombines TRBV5-1 with TRBJ2-7; TRBD2 is a possible D gene (6 bases). The CDR3 extends over 15 amino acids. With 1 base removed from V and 5 bases from J, the gap between germline ends came to 16 bases. From germline, CDR1 is SGHRS and CDR2 YFSETQ. CDR3 region: CASSLSLTGVNEQYF. DNA of the CDR3: TGCGCCAGCAGCTTGTCACTAACGGGAGTCAACGAGCAGTACTTC.

Worth noting for this clonotype: Germline and junction disagree at one end, which may indicate a read error. CDR3 DNA: TGTGCCAGCAACCAATCTCTGGTGAATGAGGAGTTCTTC. It is translated as CASNQSLVNEEFF. The V gene is TRBV7-9, the J gene TRBJ2-1; D not resolved. The CDR3 extends over 13 amino acids. The germline gives CDR1 SEHNR, CDR2 FQNEAQ (reference sequence).

The chain recombines TRBV5-8 with TRBJ1-2; D is uncertain. There are 13 residues in the CDR3. Germline CDR1 and CDR2: SGHTS and YDEGEE. Trimming removed 8 bases at V and 3 bases at J, with 14 bases between. The CDR3 sequence is CARRRDTYYGYTF. CDR3 DNA: TGTGCCAGGAGAAGAGATACTTACTATGGCTACACCTTC.

As regards this clonotype: The CDR3 carries no conserved terminal phenylalanine or tryptophan, so it likely arises from a read error. The CDR3 DNA is TGTGCCAGCAGCCCAGACTCAGGCAGGGCCGATACGCAGTATCTT. Amino acids: CASSPDSGRADTQYL. The chain couples TRBV11-2 to TRBJ2-3; a weak D match, TRBD1 (5 bases). The germline CDR1 and CDR2 sequences are SGHAT and FQNNGV. The CDR3 consists of 15 residues. V shed 5 bases and J shed 6 bases, with 18 bases lying between them.

The gene calls are TRBV6-1 and TRBJ1-1; no firm D call. The CDR3 spans 12 residues. Germline V gives CDR1 MNHNS, CDR2 SASEGT. The CDR3 bases are TGTGTCAACAGTGGGTGGAACACTGAAGCTTTCTTT. Translating gives CVNSGWNTEAFF.

In regard to this clonotype: A read error may account for a junction end that differs from germline. This rearrangement joins TRBV6-6 to TRBJ1-1, with 9 bases identical to TRBD1. The length of the CDR3 is 13 residues. Germline assignment: CDR1 MNHNY and CDR2 SVGAGI (reference sequence). CDR3 coding DNA: TGTGCCAGTAGTTACACAGGGGGCACTGAAGCTCTCTTT. It specifies CASSYTGGTEALF.

This chain joins TRBV21-1 and TRBJ2-7; the table's D call, TRBD1, was not checked against the DNA. TRBV21-1 is a recognized pseudogene. CDR3 length: 18 amino acids. The CDR3 here is CASSEPSQGRSYSYEQYF. The CDR3 nucleotides are TGTGCCAGCAGCGAACCCTCACAGGGAAGGAGCTACTCCTACGAGCAGTACTTC.

This clonotype was counted at least ten times. V gene TRBV6-6 combines with J gene TRBJ2-1; D gene uncertain. V lost 2 bases to trimming and J lost 6 bases, with 8 bases between them. This CDR3 has 13 amino acids. The germline gives CDR1 MNHNY, CDR2 SVGAGI (reference sequence). CDR3 amino acids: CASSYPGRNEQFF. CDR3 sequence (DNA): TGTGCCAGCAGTTACCCAGGACGCAATGAGCAGTTCTTC.

Notes on this clonotype: Given a much more abundant clone one base away, this may be a read error. V gene TRBV19 combines with J gene TRBJ2-1, with TRBD2 identical over 11 bases. The CDR3 is 18 residues long. Per germline, CDR1 LNHDA and CDR2 SQIVND (reference sequence). CDR3 amino acids: CASSIVGTSGLSYNEEFF. In DNA form, the CDR3 reads TGTGCCAGTAGTATAGTCGGGACTAGCGGACTCTCCTACAATGAGGAGTTCTTC.

This clonotype was observed a single time. At one end the junction does not follow the germline gene, possibly because of a read error. This chain connects TRBV28 to TRBJ2-5, with D unresolved. The germline CDR1 and CDR2 sequences are MDHEN and SYDVKM. The CDR3 totals 15 residues. As DNA, the CDR3 is TGTGCCAGCAGCTCTTCGTTTGGGTACCAAGAGACCCAGTGCTTC. Residues: CASSSSFGYQETQCF.

In the case of this clonotype: Here the CDR3 omits its conserved ending phenylalanine or tryptophan, so a read error is the likely source. V gene TRBV11-1 combines with J gene TRBJ1-5, with 7 positions matching TRBD1. CDR1 SGHAT and CDR2 FQDESV come from the germline V gene (reference sequence). The J segment lost 3 bases and the V segment lost 8 bases, leaving 10 bases of the junction unmatched. The CDR3 has 15 residues. Written as DNA, the CDR3 is TGTGCCAGCGGCTCTGGACAGGTGGACAATCAGCCCCAGCATCTT. It yields the protein CASGSGQVDNQPQHL.

CDR3 in amino acids: CASSLKLAGDTSETQYF. The CDR3 DNA reads as TGTGCCAGCAGCTTAAAACTAGCGGGTGACACGAGCGAGACCCAGTACTTC. The chain links TRBV11-2 to TRBJ2-5, with TRBD2 matching over 9 bases. Losses at the gene ends were 2 bases for V and 5 bases for J; bases not matched to a gene: 12. CDR3 length: 17 amino acids. Germline V gene lookup returns CDR1 SGHAT and CDR2 FQNNGV.

Concerning this clonotype: A read error may account for a junction end that differs from germline. This chain joins TRBV10-1 and TRBJ2-5, with 7 bases identical to TRBD2. CDR3 length: 12 residues. Germline V gene data show CDR1 as WNHNN and CDR2 as SYGVQD (reference sequence). Written as DNA, the CDR3 is TGCACCAGCGGGGATGAAAAAGTGACCCAGTACTTC. Translated: CTSGDEKVTQYF.

Of note for this clonotype: A junction boundary mismatches the germline segment, possibly from a read error. The V gene is TRBV29-1, the J gene TRBJ2-7; TRBD2 agrees at 8 bases. The CDR3 covers 13 residues. Germline assignment: CDR1 SQVTM and CDR2 ANQGSEA. The CDR3 DNA follows: TGCAGCGTCGGGGGGGTATCGACCTACGAGCAGCATTTC. As protein: CSVGGVSTYEQHF.

On this clonotype itself: At one end the junction does not follow the germline gene, possibly because of a read error. This chain connects TRBV11-2 to TRBJ2-4, with unresolved D. The germline gives CDR1 SGHAT, CDR2 FQNNGV. The CDR3 loop spans 17 amino acids. The CDR3 is CARWAPDSRSLLDIQNF. CDR3 DNA: TGTGCGCGCTGGGCCCCCGACTCCCGATCCCTGCTAGACATTCAGAACTTC.